A single sample is the source of the 20 T cell receptor beta chains below, sequenced in a study of response to subunit inactivated influenza vaccine. One entry per CDR3 protein, called by TCRdb with MiXCR from the RT-PCR reads. The sample has around 790,000 distinct CDR3 sequences, around 21% seen once. The source was PBMCs from blood, collected less than 6 days after vaccination. The receptors come from a man aged 50 to 59 who received an inactivated influenza vaccine.

The J gene is TRBJ2-2, the V gene TRBV20-1, with D perhaps TRBD2 (5 bases). This CDR3 contains 14 residues. Per germline, CDR1 DFQATT and CDR2 SNEGSKA (reference sequence). Trimming stripped 6 bases from V and 0 bases from J, with 11 bases between. The CDR3 nucleotides read TGCAGTGCCCTCCCGGGGTCGAACACCGGGGAGCTGTTTTTT. Protein product: CSALPGSNTGELFF.

This clonotype was picked up a small number of times. The chain is built from TRBV28 and TRBJ2-3, with D possibly being TRBD2 (6 bases). Per germline, CDR1 MDHEN and CDR2 SYDVKM. Deletions cut 2 bases from V and 1 base from J, with 13 bases between. The CDR3 covers 16 residues. In DNA, the CDR3 is TGTGCCAGCAGTTTAATGTATGGAGGGCGCACAGATACGCAGTATTTT. Amino acid sequence: CASSLMYGGRTDTQYF.

This clonotype has a handful of counts. V and J are TRBV5-1 and TRBJ1-5; TRBD1 might be the D (5 bases). The CDR3 extends over 13 amino acids. The V end lost 2 bases, the J end lost 7 bases, and 10 bases lay between the germline ends. From germline, CDR1 is SGHRS and CDR2 YFSETQ. The CDR3 spells CASSFGASQPQHF. CDR3 DNA sequence: TGCGCCAGCAGCTTCGGGGCATCGCAGCCCCAGCATTTT.

This clonotype appeared a few times. The chain is built from TRBV20-1 and TRBJ1-5, with TRBD1 matching over 7 bases. Per germline, CDR1 DFQATT and CDR2 SNEGSKA (reference sequence). The CDR3 length is 15 residues. The junction had 4 bases not matched to a gene; V was cut back by 2 bases and J by 0 bases. The CDR3 here is CSARIGTDSNQPQHF. DNA for the CDR3: TGCAGTGCTAGAATAGGGACAGATAGCAATCAGCCCCAGCATTTT.

This clonotype turned up a few times. The chain is built from TRBV29-1 and TRBJ2-3, with 11 positions matching TRBD2. The CDR3 spans 15 residues. V was clipped by 6 bases and J by 5 bases; unmatched bases: 10. Germline V gene sequence: CDR1 SQVTM, CDR2 ANQGSEA. In DNA form, the CDR3 reads TGCAGCGTCCACCTAGCGGGGGGCCGCGGAGATACGCAGTATTTT. Amino acids: CSVHLAGGRGDTQYF.

This clonotype occurred a few times. The J gene is TRBJ1-5, the V gene TRBV7-2; D is unclear. Germline V gene data show CDR1 as SGHTA and CDR2 as FQGNSA. The CDR3 sequence is 15 residues long. The ends were cut back, 1 base at V and 6 bases at J, with 13 bases in the middle. Here the CDR3 reads CASSLDGSRFQPQHF. CDR3 DNA: TGTGCCAGCAGCTTAGATGGGAGTAGATTTCAGCCCCAGCATTTT.

The chain recombines TRBV27 with TRBJ2-7, with TRBD1 matching 7 bases. CDR3 size: 15 residues. V lost 2 bases and J lost 4; bases outside the gene matches: 8. Germline CDR1 reads MNHEY; CDR2 reads SMNVEV (reference sequence). The CDR3 protein is CASSLKRQGPYEQYF. The DNA of the CDR3 is TGTGCCAGCAGTTTAAAGAGACAGGGCCCTTACGAGCAGTACTTC.

A few counts support this clonotype. V is TRBV5-6 and J is TRBJ2-7; TRBD2 aligns across 9 bases. Losses at the gene ends were 2 bases for V and 6 bases for J; bases not matched to a gene: 6. In germline, CDR1 is SGHDT, CDR2 YYEEEE. This CDR3 spans 14 amino acids. The CDR3 loop is CASSFPGLAREQYF. In DNA form, the CDR3 reads TGTGCCAGCAGCTTTCCGGGACTAGCTCGCGAGCAGTACTTC.

This clonotype came up many times. The chain links TRBV10-2 to TRBJ2-7; TRBD1 matches 7 bases. V lost 3 bases to trimming and J lost 4 bases; unmatched junction nucleotides: 6. Per the germline V gene, CDR1 is WSHSY and CDR2 is SAAADI. This CDR3 is 14 amino acids long. The CDR3 nucleotides are TGCGCCAGCAGTGAAGGGACAGCCGTTTACGAGCAGTACTTC. Its protein is CASSEGTAVYEQYF.

The genes are TRBV7-6 and TRBJ2-3; 8 nucleotides align to TRBD1. The CDR3 sequence is 17 residues long. J gave up 1 base and V 1 base, and 7 bases lay outside the gene matches. Per the germline V gene, CDR1 is SGHVS and CDR2 is FNYEAQ. The CDR3 loop reads CASSLVQGVEGTDTQYF. The DNA of the CDR3 is TGTGCCAGCAGCTTAGTACAGGGGGTTGAGGGCACAGATACGCAGTATTTT. The full variable domain, its missing parts supplied by reference TRBV7-6 and TRBJ2-3, is GAGVSQSPRYKVTKRGQDVALRCDPISGHVSLYWYRQALGQGPEFLTYFNYEAQQDKSGLPNDRFSAERPEGSISTLTIQRTEQRDSAMYRCASSLVQGVEGTDTQYFGPGTRLTVL.

The chain recombines TRBV5-1 with TRBJ2-3; 7 positions match TRBD1. Germline CDR1 and CDR2: SGHRS and YFSETQ. This CDR3 contains 14 residues. The trim removed 6 bases at V and 0 bases at J, leaving 4 bases unmatched. Here the CDR3 reads CASTWTGSTDTQYF. The CDR3 nucleotides read TGCGCCAGCACATGGACAGGTAGCACAGATACGCAGTATTTT.

In this sample, this clonotype turned up a few times. This rearrangement joins TRBV7-2 to TRBJ2-3, with D hard to call. CDR1 and CDR2 from the germline V gene are SGHTA and FQGNSA. Trimming pared 1 base from V and 4 bases from J, leaving 9 bases between. This CDR3 spans 14 amino acids. The DNA for the CDR3 is TGTGCCAGCAGCTTAGGTCGGGTCCCAGATACGCAGTATTTT. This sequence encodes CASSLGRVPDTQYF.

Details on this clonotype: At one boundary the junction diverges from the germline segment, which might be a read error. DNA of the CDR3: TGTGCCAGCAGCTTGGCCGGGTTAGCGGGAGCCGGGGAGCTGCTTTTT. Translation: CASSLAGLAGAGELLF. J is TRBJ2-2 and V is TRBV5-4; TRBD2 agrees at 9 bases. The CDR3 has 16 residues. Germline CDR1 reads SGHNT; CDR2 reads YYREEE (reference sequence).

This clonotype was picked up a small number of times. This chain connects TRBV20-1 to TRBJ2-1; TRBD2 matches at 12 bases. Germline trimming cut 6 bases from V and 7 bases from J; bases unmatched to any gene: 10. The CDR3 consists of 15 residues. Germline lookup yields CDR1 DFQATT and CDR2 SNEGSKA (reference sequence). CDR3 sequence: CSAWASGRGRNEQFF. As DNA, the CDR3 is TGCAGTGCGTGGGCTAGCGGGAGGGGAAGAAATGAGCAGTTCTTC.

V gene TRBV15 combines with J gene TRBJ2-6; D is unresolved. V lost 6 bases to trimming and J lost 2 bases, with 5 bases between them. This CDR3 comprises 13 residues. Per the germline V gene, CDR1 is LNHNV and CDR2 is YYDKDF (reference sequence). Here the CDR3 reads CATRPTGANVLTF. In DNA, the CDR3 is TGTGCCACCAGGCCAACTGGGGCCAACGTCCTGACTTTC. Full variable domain (missing parts from reference TRBV15 and TRBJ2-6): DAMVIQNPRYQVTQFGKPVTLSCSQTLNHNVMYWYQQKSSQAPKLLFHYYDKDFNNEADTPDNFQSRRPNTSFCFLDIRSPGLGDTAMYLCATRPTGANVLTFGAGSRLTVL.

This clonotype occurred a few times. This CDR3 is CASTRQGATNEKLFF. CDR3 sequence (DNA): TGTGCCAGCACCAGACAGGGGGCAACTAATGAAAAACTGTTTTTT. The chain employs TRBV2 and TRBJ1-4; TRBD1 matches at 9 bases. Germline CDR1 and CDR2: SNHLY and FYNNEI. V trimming: 7 bases; J trimming: 0 bases; junction bases outside the gene matches: 3. This CDR3 is built from 15 residues. The variable domain in full, completed from reference TRBV2 and TRBJ1-4, reads EPEVTQTPSHQVTQMGQEVILRCVPISNHLYFYWYRQILGQKVEFLVSFYNNEISEKSEIFDDQFSVERPDGSNFTLKIRSTKLEDSAMYFCASTRQGATNEKLFFGSGTQLSVL.

The table lists this clonotype with many counts. The chain carries TRBV6-2 or TRBV6-3 and TRBJ2-7, with TRBD2 matching 10 bases. J lost 0 bases, V lost 7 bases, and 6 bases had no gene match. The CDR3 has 15 amino acids. CDR1 is MNHEY, CDR2 SVGEGT, per germline. The CDR3 DNA is TGTGCCAGCAACCCTTCTAGCGGGGGCTCCTACGAGCAGTACTTC. The encoded protein is CASNPSSGGSYEQYF.

This sequence joins TRBV6-2 or TRBV6-3 and TRBJ2-5, with TRBD1 matching 8 bases. This CDR3 is 14 amino acids long. Trimming removed 5 bases from V and 5 bases from J; junction bases left unmatched: 7. CDR1 is MNHEY, CDR2 SVGEGT, per germline. The CDR3 DNA reads TGTGCCAGCAGTCGGGACAGGATCAGGGAGACCCAGTACTTC. Translating it yields CASSRDRIRETQYF.

The genes are TRBV7-2 and TRBJ1-5; D remains unclear. The germline V gene encodes CDR1 SGHTA and CDR2 FQGNSA. V lost 5 bases and J 3 bases, leaving 8 bases between the germline ends. The CDR3 covers 13 residues. The CDR3 spells CASSPRANQPQHF. DNA for the CDR3: TGTGCCAGCAGCCCCAGAGCCAATCAGCCCCAGCATTTT.

This clonotype was counted between two and nine times. The CDR3 is CASSPSTGWDEQFF. DNA for the CDR3: TGTGCCAGCAGCCCGTCAACAGGATGGGATGAGCAGTTCTTC. The V and J genes are TRBV7-2 and TRBJ2-1; the D gene is possibly TRBD1 (5 bases). V was cut by 5 bases and J by 8 bases, with 16 bases left in between. This CDR3 spans 14 amino acids. From germline, CDR1 is SGHTA and CDR2 FQGNSA.